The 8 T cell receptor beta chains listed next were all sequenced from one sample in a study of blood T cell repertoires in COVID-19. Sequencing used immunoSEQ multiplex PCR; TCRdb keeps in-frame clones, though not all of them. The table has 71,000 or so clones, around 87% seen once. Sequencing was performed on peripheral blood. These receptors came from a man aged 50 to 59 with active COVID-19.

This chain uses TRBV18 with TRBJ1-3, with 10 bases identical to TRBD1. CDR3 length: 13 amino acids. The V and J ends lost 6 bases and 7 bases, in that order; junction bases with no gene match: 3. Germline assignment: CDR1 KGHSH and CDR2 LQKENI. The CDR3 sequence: CASSGQGENTIYF. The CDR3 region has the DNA TGTGCCAGCTCCGGACAGGGGGAGAACACCATATATTTT.

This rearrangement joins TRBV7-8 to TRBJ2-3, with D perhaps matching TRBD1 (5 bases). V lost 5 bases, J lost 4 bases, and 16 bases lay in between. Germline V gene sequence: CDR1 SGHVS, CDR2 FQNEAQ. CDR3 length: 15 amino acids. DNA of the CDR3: TGTGCCAGCAGCCCAGAAGGGGCAAAGCCAGATACGCAGTATTTT. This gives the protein CASSPEGAKPDTQYF.

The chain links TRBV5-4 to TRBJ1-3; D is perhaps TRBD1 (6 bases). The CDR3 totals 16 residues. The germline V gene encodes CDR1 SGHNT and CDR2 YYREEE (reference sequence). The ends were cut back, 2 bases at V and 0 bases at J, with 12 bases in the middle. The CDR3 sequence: CASSFGQTHSGNTIYF. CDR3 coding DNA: TGTGCCAGCAGCTTCGGACAGACCCACTCTGGAAACACCATATATTTT.

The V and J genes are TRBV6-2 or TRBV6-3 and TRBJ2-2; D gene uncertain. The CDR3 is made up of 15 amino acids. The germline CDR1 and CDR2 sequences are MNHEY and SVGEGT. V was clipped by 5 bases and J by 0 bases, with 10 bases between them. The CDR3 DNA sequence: TGTGCCAGCAGTGCGTTTATCGCGAACACCGGGGAGCTGTTTTTT. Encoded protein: CASSAFIANTGELFF.

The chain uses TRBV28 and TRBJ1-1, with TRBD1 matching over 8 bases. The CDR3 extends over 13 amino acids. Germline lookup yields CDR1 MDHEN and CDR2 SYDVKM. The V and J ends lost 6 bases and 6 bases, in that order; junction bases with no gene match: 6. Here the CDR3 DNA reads TGTGCCAGCAGCCTCACGGACAGGGCTGAAGCTTTCTTT. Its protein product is CASSLTDRAEAFF. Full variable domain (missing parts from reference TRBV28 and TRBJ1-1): DVKVTQSSRYLVKRTGEKVFLECVQDMDHENMFWYRQDPGLGLRLIYFSYDVKMKEKGDIPEGYSVSREKKERFSLILESASTNQTSMYLCASSLTDRAEAFFGQGTRLTVV.

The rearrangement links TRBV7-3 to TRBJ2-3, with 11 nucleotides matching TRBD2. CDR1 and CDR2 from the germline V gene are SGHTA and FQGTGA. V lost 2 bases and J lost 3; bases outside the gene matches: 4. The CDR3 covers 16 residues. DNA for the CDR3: TGTGCCAGCAGCTTATCGGCTAGCGGGAGGACAGATACGCAGTATTTT. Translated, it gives CASSLSASGRTDTQYF. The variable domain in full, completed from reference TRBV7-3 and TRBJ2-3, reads GAGVSQTPSNKVTEKGKYVELRCDPISGHTALYWYRQSLGQGPEFLIYFQGTGAADDSGLPNDRFFAVRPEGSVSTLKIQRTERGDSAVYLCASSLSASGRTDTQYFGPGTRLTVL.

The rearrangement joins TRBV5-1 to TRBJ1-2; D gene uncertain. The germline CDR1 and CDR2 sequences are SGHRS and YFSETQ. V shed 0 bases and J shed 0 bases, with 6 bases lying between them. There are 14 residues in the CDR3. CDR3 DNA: TGCGCCAGCAGCTTGGAATCTCCTAACTATGGCTACACCTTC. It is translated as CASSLESPNYGYTF.

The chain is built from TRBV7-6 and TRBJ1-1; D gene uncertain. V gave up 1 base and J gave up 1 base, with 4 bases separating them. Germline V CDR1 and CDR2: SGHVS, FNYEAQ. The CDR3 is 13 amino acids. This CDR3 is CASSLGRNTEAFF. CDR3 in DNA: TGTGCCAGCAGCTTAGGGAGGAACACTGAAGCTTTCTTT.